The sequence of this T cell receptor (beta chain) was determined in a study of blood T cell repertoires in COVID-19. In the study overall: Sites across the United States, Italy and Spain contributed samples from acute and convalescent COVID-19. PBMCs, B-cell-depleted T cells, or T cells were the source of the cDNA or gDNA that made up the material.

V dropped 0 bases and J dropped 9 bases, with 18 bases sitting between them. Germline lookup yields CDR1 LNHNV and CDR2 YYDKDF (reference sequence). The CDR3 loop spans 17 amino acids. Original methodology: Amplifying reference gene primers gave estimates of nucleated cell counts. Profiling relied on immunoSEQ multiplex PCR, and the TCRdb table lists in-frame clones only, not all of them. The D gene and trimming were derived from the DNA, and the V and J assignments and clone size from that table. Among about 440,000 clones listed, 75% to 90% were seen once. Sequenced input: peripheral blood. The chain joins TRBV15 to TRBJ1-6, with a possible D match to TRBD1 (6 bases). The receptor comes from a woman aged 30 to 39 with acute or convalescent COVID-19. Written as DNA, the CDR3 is TGTGCCACCAGCAGAGATCGGGGGGGACAACGAATTTCACCCCTCCACTTT. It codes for CATSRDRGGQRISPLHF.